This record concerns one T cell receptor (beta chain) sequence. The sample is drawn from a study of shared clonotypes between healthy human individuals. Study context: The plates for each donor numbered three CD4 naive, three CD4 memory, two CD8 naive and one CD8 memory.

CDR3 length: 14 residues. Looked up from germline, CDR1 is MNHNY and CDR2 is SVGAGI (reference sequence). V was trimmed by 4 bases and J by 1 base, leaving 10 bases between them. Execution of the assay was at deep level. The data were produced by immunoSEQ multiplex PCR, yet TCRdb's version contains in-frame clones alone and is incomplete. The sample carries millions of clones, around 96% recorded once. The naive CD8 fraction comprised CD45RO-negative cells positively selected for CCR7 and excluded terminally differentiated effector memory CD45RA+ cells. The chain recombines TRBV6-6 with TRBJ2-5; D is possibly TRBD2 (6 bases). The sequenced sample consisted of naive CD8+ T cells sorted from blood. The source of this sequence is a man aged 18 to 29 in good health. In DNA form, the CDR3 reads TGTGCCAGCAGTTCATCGGGACTCCAAGAGACCCAGTACTTC. It translates to CASSSSGLQETQYF.